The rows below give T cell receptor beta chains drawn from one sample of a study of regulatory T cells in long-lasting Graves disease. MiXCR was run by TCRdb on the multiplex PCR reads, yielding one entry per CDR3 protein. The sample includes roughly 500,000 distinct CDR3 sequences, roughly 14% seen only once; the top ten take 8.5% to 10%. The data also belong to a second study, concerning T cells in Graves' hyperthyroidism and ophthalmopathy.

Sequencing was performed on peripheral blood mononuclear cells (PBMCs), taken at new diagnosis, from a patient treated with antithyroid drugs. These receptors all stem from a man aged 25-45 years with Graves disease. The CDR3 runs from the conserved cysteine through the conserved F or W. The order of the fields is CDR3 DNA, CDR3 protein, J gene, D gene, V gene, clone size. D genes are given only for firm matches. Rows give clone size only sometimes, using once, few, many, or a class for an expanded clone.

TGCGCCAGCAGCTTGGTCCAGGCGGGGGACACTGAAGCTTTCTTT,CASSLVQAGDTEAFF,TRBJ1-1,-,TRBV5-1,many
TGTGCCACCAGCAGAGACGGACTGAGCGGGGGGAACGGGGAGCTGTTTTTT,CATSRDGLSGGNGELFF,TRBJ2-2,TRBD2,TRBV15,-
TGTGCCAGCAGTAGGCGGGGGGGGGACTACAATGAGCAGTTCTTC,CASSRRGGDYNEQFF,TRBJ2-1,TRBD2,TRBV27,many
TGTGCCACCAGCAGAGATCGGCAGGGGTCCTACGAGCAGTACTTC,CATSRDRQGSYEQYF,TRBJ2-7,-,TRBV15,many
TGTGCCAGCACCATTGGGTGGACCGGGGAGCTGTTTTTT,CASTIGWTGELFF,TRBJ2-2,-,TRBV6-1,many
TGCGCCAGCAGCTTCCGGACCATCACAGATACGCAGTATTTT,CASSFRTITDTQYF,TRBJ2-3,-,TRBV5-1,many
TGTGCCAGCAGCCAAGATCACAGCGATCGCCCTAATCAGCCCCAGCATTTT,CASSQDHSDRPNQPQHF,TRBJ1-5,-,TRBV4-2,-
TGTGCCAGCAGCGCCGGACTAGCGGGAGGGCTCCAAGAGACCCAGTACTTC,CASSAGLAGGLQETQYF,TRBJ2-5,TRBD2,TRBV9,few
TGCGCCAGCAGCGTGGGGGATGGCTACACCTTC,CASSVGDGYTF,TRBJ1-2,-,TRBV5-1,many
TGTGCCAGCAGCCAACTGCGCAGCCTCAATACGCAGTATTTT,CASSQLRSLNTQYF,TRBJ2-3,-,TRBV3-1,-
TGTGCCATCAGTGAGTCGAGGGCTAATTCACCCCTCCACTTT,CAISESRANSPLHF,TRBJ1-6,-,TRBV10-3,many
TGCGCCAGCAGCCAAAGGCGGCTAGCGGGAGAGCAAGAGACCCAGTACTTC,CASSQRRLAGEQETQYF,TRBJ2-5,TRBD2,TRBV4-1,few
TGTGCCAGTAGCTGGGACGCCCAGGGTGGCTACACCTTC,CASSWDAQGGYTF,TRBJ1-2,-,TRBV19,few
TGTGCCAGCAGTTTCTCGGATCGGGCCAAAAACATTCAGTACTTC,CASSFSDRAKNIQYF,TRBJ2-4,-,TRBV28,many
TGTGCCTGCAGCAGACTGTGGGCTACTAATGAAAAACTGTTTTTT,CACSRLWATNEKLFF,TRBJ1-4,-,TRBV27,few